The rows below give T cell receptor beta chains drawn from one sample of a study of blood T cell repertoires in COVID-19. Some clones are missing from TCRdb's copy, which holds only in-frame ones; the method was immunoSEQ multiplex PCR. Among 300,000 to 500,000 clones listed, 88% were seen once. The specimen sequenced was PBMCs or T cells enriched from blood (not recorded which). Every receptor here comes from a woman between 35 and 50 years old with acute COVID-19. CDR3s include the opening cysteine and the closing phenylalanine or tryptophan. Fields, in order: CDR3 DNA, CDR3 protein, V gene, J gene, clone size, D gene. A D gene is named only where the DNA matches it firmly. Some rows mark clone size as missing; the rest say once, few, many or name a class of expanded clone.

TGTGCCAGCAGTCGAAGCGGGGTCAGCACAGATACGCAGTATTTT	CASSRSGVSTDTQYF	TRBV27	TRBJ2-3	.	TRBD2
TGTGCCAGCAGCGTCGGACAGGGGTATGTCCCCGGGGAGCTGTTTTTT	CASSVGQGYVPGELFF	TRBV7-6	TRBJ2-2	.	TRBD1
TGCGCCAGCAGTCCCGGGACAGGGTCCTACGAGCAGTACTTC	CASSPGTGSYEQYF	TRBV5-1	TRBJ2-7	.	TRBD1
TGTGCCGGTCACACAGGGGGCGACTACGAGCAGTACTTC	CAGHTGGDYEQYF	TRBV30	TRBJ2-7	few	TRBD1
TGTGCCATCAGTCCGGGACAGGGGGCCCGGTATGGCTACACCTTC	CAISPGQGARYGYTF	TRBV10-3	TRBJ1-2	.	TRBD1
TGTGCCAGCAGCCGAACCTTAAGGGGAGGGAACACCTACGAGCAGTACTTC	CASSRTLRGGNTYEQYF	TRBV3-1/TRBV3-2	TRBJ2-7	.	TRBD2
TGTGCCAGCAGCTTAGCTGGACAGGGCACTGAAGCTTTCTTT	CASSLAGQGTEAFF	TRBV11-2	TRBJ1-1	.	TRBD1
TGTGCCAGCAGTTTAATGCGGGGAGGGACAGATACGCAGTATTTT	CASSLMRGGTDTQYF	TRBV28	TRBJ2-3	.	TRBD2
TGCGCCAGCAGCCAAGGTAGCTCACTGAACACTGAAGCTTTCTTT	CASSQGSSLNTEAFF	TRBV4-1	TRBJ1-1	.	.
TGTGCCACACGCCTGGCTGGGACAGGGGGCACTGAAGCTTTCTTT	CATRLAGTGGTEAFF	TRBV6-5	TRBJ1-1	.	TRBD1
TGTGCTAGTGGTTTGGTACAGGGGAATAGTGTCCGCTCCTACAATGAGCAGTTCTTC	CASGLVQGNSVRSYNEQFF	TRBV12-5	TRBJ2-1	.	TRBD1
TGTGCCAGCAGTTTAAGCCTAGACCACGAACAAGAGACCCAGTACTTC	CASSLSLDHEQETQYF	TRBV27	TRBJ2-5	.	.
TGCGCCAGCAGCTTGACAGGGGGAAGCAATCAGCCCCAGCATTTT	CASSLTGGSNQPQHF	TRBV5-1	TRBJ1-5	.	TRBD1
TGCGCCAGCAGCTACACCGGAGATAACTATGGCTACACCTTC	CASSYTGDNYGYTF	TRBV5-1	TRBJ1-2	few	.
TGTGCCAGCAGCTTAGGGGCCGGGGGGGCCTTCGCAGATACGCAGTATTTT	CASSLGAGGAFADTQYF	TRBV11-3	TRBJ2-3	.	TRBD2
TGTGCCAGTAGTGAGGGAGGGGGATTCCAAGAGACCCAGTACTTC	CASSEGGGFQETQYF	TRBV19	TRBJ2-5	.	.
TGTGCCAGCAGGGGACTAGCGGGGCTTGAGCAGTTCTTC	CASRGLAGLEQFF	TRBV27	TRBJ2-1	.	TRBD2
TGTGCCAGCAGCCCGTCGCAGGGGTGGACTGAAGCTTTCTTT	CASSPSQGWTEAFF	TRBV7-9	TRBJ1-1	.	.
TGTGCCAGTAGCCAACAGGGTGAGCCCTCCTACGAGCAGTACTTC	CASSQQGEPSYEQYF	TRBV19	TRBJ2-7	once	.
TGTGCCAGCAGCCATTCCAAGAGACTAACGGCTGGCACAGATACGCAGTATTTT	CASSHSKRLTAGTDTQYF	TRBV3-1/TRBV3-2	TRBJ2-3	.	.
TGCAGTGCTAGTTCGGCAGGGATGAACACTGAAGCTTTCTTT	CSASSAGMNTEAFF	TRBV20-1	TRBJ1-1	.	.
TGTGCCAGCCGACAGCTCAATCAGCCCCAGCATTTT	CASRQLNQPQHF	TRBV2	TRBJ1-5	.	.
TGCAGCGTTGTCCCACACGCCGAAATTTTGACAGGGATCGGCACTGAAGCTTTCTTT	CSVVPHAEILTGIGTEAFF	TRBV29-1	TRBJ1-1	.	TRBD1
TGTGCCAGCTCACGTGGGGGGGAGGACACTGAAGCTTTCTTT	CASSRGGEDTEAFF	TRBV18	TRBJ1-1	.	.
TGCGCCAGCAGCCTAGGACAGGGGTGGCACGAGCAGTACTTC	CASSLGQGWHEQYF	TRBV4-1	TRBJ2-7	.	TRBD1
TGTGCCTGGAGTGTACTTGAGGGAATGACCGGGGAGCTGTTTTTT	CAWSVLEGMTGELFF	TRBV30	TRBJ2-2	.	.
TGTGCCAGCAGCCACGGACAGTCTAACTATGGCTACACCTTC	CASSHGQSNYGYTF	TRBV5-7	TRBJ1-2	.	.
TGTGCCATCAGTGAGACACCGGGACTAGCCAATGAGCAGTTCTTC	CAISETPGLANEQFF	TRBV10-3	TRBJ2-1	once	TRBD2
TGTGCCAGCAGTCCGAGACAGGGGGACACCGGGGAGCTGTTTTTT	CASSPRQGDTGELFF	TRBV6-5	TRBJ2-2	.	TRBD1
TGTGCCAGCAGCCCGGGGGGTCCTGGGGGCGAAAAACTGTTTTTT	CASSPGGPGGEKLFF	TRBV7-2	TRBJ1-4	.	.
TGTGCCAGCAGCTTAGCAAGAGAGAACACTGAAGCTTTCTTT	CASSLARENTEAFF	TRBV7-6	TRBJ1-1	.	.
TGTGCCAGTAGTATACGGAGCGGGGGTTCCGCCTACAATGAGCAGTTCTTC	CASSIRSGGSAYNEQFF	TRBV19	TRBJ2-1	.	TRBD2
TGTGCCATCAGTGATCCTGGACTAGCGGGGGTCGGCGAGCAGTACTTC	CAISDPGLAGVGEQYF	TRBV10-3	TRBJ2-7	.	TRBD2
TGTGCCAGCAGCTTATTCGGACAGGGGGCGGCTGGAAACACCATATATTTT	CASSLFGQGAAGNTIYF	TRBV11-2	TRBJ1-3	.	TRBD1
TGTGCCAGCAGAGCCCCAGCGGACGAGCAGTACTTC	CASRAPADEQYF	TRBV12-3/TRBV12-4	TRBJ2-7	.	.
TGTGGGTACAGGGGTAATCTCCTAACATCTAACTATGGCTACACCTTC	CGYRGNLLTSNYGYTF	TRBV29-1	TRBJ1-2	once	TRBD1
TGTGCCAGCAGTTACTCGCGACTAAAGGGCTACAATGAGCAGTTCTTC	CASSYSRLKGYNEQFF	TRBV6-2/TRBV6-3	TRBJ2-1	.	.
TGTGCCAGCAGTCCCGCCGGGACAGGGAGAGCCGAGCAGTACTTC	CASSPAGTGRAEQYF	TRBV28	TRBJ2-7	.	TRBD1
TGTGCCAGCAGTGAATATACCGCGGAGGCGGGCTACACCTTC	CASSEYTAEAGYTF	TRBV2	TRBJ1-2	.	.
TGTGCCAGCAGCTTAAGGAAAATCGAAGGGGGCTATGGCTACACCTTC	CASSLRKIEGGYGYTF	TRBV5-4	TRBJ1-2	few	.
TGTGCCAGCAGCTTGGAGGGGACAGCGGCAGCTTTCTTT	CASSLEGTAAAFF	TRBV5-5	TRBJ1-1	.	TRBD1
TGTGCCAGCAGCGTGGAGGGAAACTATGGCTACACCTTC	CASSVEGNYGYTF	TRBV9	TRBJ1-2	.	.
TGTGCCAGTAGTATCCTAGGGGGTTCGGAGACCCAGTACTTC	CASSILGGSETQYF	TRBV19	TRBJ2-5	.	.
TGTGCCAGCAAGGGGCAGACCTCTGGAAACACCATATATTTT	CASKGQTSGNTIYF	TRBV27	TRBJ1-3	.	.
TGTGCCAGTAGTCCCGGGACAGACGCTAACTATGGCTACACCTTC	CASSPGTDANYGYTF	TRBV19	TRBJ1-2	.	TRBD1
TGTGCCTGGAGTGTAGGGGACAATGAGCAGTTCTTC	CAWSVGDNEQFF	TRBV30	TRBJ2-1	.	.
TGTGCCAGCAGCTGGGAGAATCAGCCCCAGCATTTT	CASSWENQPQHF	TRBV7-9	TRBJ1-5	once	.
TGTGCCAGCCAAACGGACAGCTCCTACGAGCAGTACTTC	CASQTDSSYEQYF	TRBV5-6	TRBJ2-7	.	.
TGTGCCAGCAGCGGCTCCTATAATTCACCCCTCCACTTT	CASSGSYNSPLHF	TRBV6-5	TRBJ1-6	.	.
TGTGCCAGCAGCCCCCCCCCAGGGAACTATGGCTACACCTTC	CASSPPPGNYGYTF	TRBV11-2	TRBJ1-2	few	.
TGTGCCATCAGTGACACGGGGACAGATTATGGCTACACCTTC	CAISDTGTDYGYTF	TRBV10-3	TRBJ1-2	.	TRBD1